This T cell receptor (beta chain) was sequenced in a study of blood T cells in healthy people across ages. This CDR3 spans 18 amino acids. CDR1 is MDHEN, CDR2 SYDVKM, per germline. V lost 7 bases and J lost 4; bases outside the gene matches: 18. Primers used in a second PCR of about 7 to 12 cycles were a sample-barcoded 5' primer and a J-beta primer mix. Unique molecular identifiers of 12 random nucleotides labeled each cDNA. A single record per CDR3 protein comes from TCRdb applying MiXCR to the 5' RACE reads. The sample has hundreds of thousands of distinct CDR3 sequences, roughly 50% seen once; the top ten hold 20% to 25%.

Sequences were obtained from blood. The sequence derives from a man between 25 and 39 years old in good health. The chain uses TRBV28 and TRBJ2-5; 10 bases align to TRBD1. DNA for the CDR3: TGTGCCAGCACCCGGTTCCGGACAGGGGGAATCTCTGGAGAGACCCAGTACTTC. It is translated as CASTRFRTGGISGETQYF.